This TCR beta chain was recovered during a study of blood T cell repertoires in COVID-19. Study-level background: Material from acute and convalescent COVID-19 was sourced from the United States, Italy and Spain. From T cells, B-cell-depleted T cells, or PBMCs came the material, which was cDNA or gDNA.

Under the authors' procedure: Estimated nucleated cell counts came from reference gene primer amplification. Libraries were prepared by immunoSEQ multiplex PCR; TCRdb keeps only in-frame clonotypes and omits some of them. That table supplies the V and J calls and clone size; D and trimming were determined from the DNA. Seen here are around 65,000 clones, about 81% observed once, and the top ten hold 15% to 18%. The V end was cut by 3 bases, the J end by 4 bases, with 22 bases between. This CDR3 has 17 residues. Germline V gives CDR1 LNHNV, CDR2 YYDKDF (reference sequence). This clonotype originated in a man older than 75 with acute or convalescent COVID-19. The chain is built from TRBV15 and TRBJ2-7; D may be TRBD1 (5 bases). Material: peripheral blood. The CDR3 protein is CATSSHPRECTAYEQYF. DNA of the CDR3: TGTGCCACCAGCAGCCACCCCAGGGAATGTACAGCGTACGAGCAGTACTTC.